Presented here are 8 T cell receptor beta chains from one specimen sequenced in a study of blood T cell repertoires in COVID-19. Clones were sequenced by immunoSEQ multiplex PCR, and TCRdb holds only the in-frame ones, with some missing. This table holds some 250,000 clones, more than 85% found once. Sequencing was done on a sample of peripheral blood. The source of these receptors is a woman aged 65 to 85 with active or convalescent COVID-19.

Written as DNA, the CDR3 is TGTGCCAGCAGCTTGGACAGGGGTGAAGCTTTCTTT. It translates to CASSLDRGEAFF. The genes are TRBV2 and TRBJ1-1; the match to TRBD1 covers 9 bases. Germline CDR1 is SNHLY and CDR2 is FYNNEI. V was pared by 6 bases and J by 7 bases, with 3 bases of the junction left unmatched. This CDR3 spans 12 amino acids.

This chain links TRBV3-1 (or the pseudogene TRBV3-2) with TRBJ1-2; D remains ambiguous. V gave up 1 base and J gave up 1 base, with 16 bases separating them. CDR3 size: 17 residues. The germline CDR1 and CDR2 sequences are LGHDT and YNNKEL (reference sequence). The CDR3 bases are TGTGCCAGCAGCCAAGTTCTCCTCGCAGAATATAACTATGGCTACACCTTC. Protein: CASSQVLLAEYNYGYTF.

This clone appeared a single time. This sequence joins TRBV7-2 and TRBJ1-2; 7 bases fit TRBD1. Germline-derived CDR1 and CDR2 are SGHTA and FQGNSA. V gave up 0 bases and J gave up 1 base; unmatched junction bases: 2. The CDR3 length is 15 residues. CDR3 nucleotide sequence: TGTGCCAGCAGCTTAGCTCAGGGGGTTAACTATGGCTACACCTTC. Protein product: CASSLAQGVNYGYTF.

This chain links TRBV4-3 with TRBJ2-1; 8 bases fit TRBD2. Germline CDR1 and CDR2: LGHNA and YSLEER. The CDR3 totals 16 residues. J gave up 0 bases and V 3 bases, and 4 bases lay outside the gene matches. The CDR3 sequence: CASSHLGTSSYNEQFF. As DNA, the CDR3 is TGCGCCAGCAGCCACCTAGGGACTAGCTCCTACAATGAGCAGTTCTTC.

This clone is a singleton in its sample. The CDR3 region is CASSPLGRATQPQHF. The CDR3 nucleotides are TGTGCCAGTAGTCCCCTGGGGAGAGCCACTCAGCCCCAGCATTTT. The chain links TRBV19 to TRBJ1-5; D gene uncertain. Trimming left V 5 bases short and J 6 bases short, with 17 bases between. Germline loops: CDR1 LNHDA, CDR2 SQIVND (reference sequence). The CDR3 consists of 15 residues.

The V gene is TRBV7-9, the J gene TRBJ2-3; unclear D gene. In germline, CDR1 is SEHNR, CDR2 FQNEAQ (reference sequence). The V end lost 1 base, the J end lost 0 bases, and 8 bases lay between the germline ends. This CDR3 contains 15 residues. In DNA, the CDR3 is TGTGCCAGCAGCTTAGGTCTTCCTAGCACAGATACGCAGTATTTT. This sequence encodes CASSLGLPSTDTQYF.

The J gene is TRBJ1-2, the V gene TRBV2; maybe TRBD1 (5 bases). Germline V gene data show CDR1 as SNHLY and CDR2 as FYNNEI. Trimming left V 4 bases short and J 5 bases short, with 11 bases between. This CDR3 is 13 amino acids long. CDR3 coding DNA: TGTGCCAGCAGTGGGTCGGACACTTATGGCTACACCTTC. Translating gives CASSGSDTYGYTF.

This clone is a singleton in its sample. V and J are TRBV24-1 and TRBJ1-5; D ambiguous. This CDR3 spans 15 amino acids. Germline values: CDR1 KGHDR, CDR2 SFDVKD. The germline V and J ends were trimmed by 2 bases and 1 base, with 8 bases remaining between them. The CDR3 loop is CATSDSGYSNQPQHF. DNA for the CDR3: TGTGCCACCAGTGATTCGGGGTACAGCAATCAGCCCCAGCATTTT.